This passage covers 13 T cell receptor beta chains from one sample sequenced in a study of T cells in tumors after PD-1 blockade. Sequencing used immunoSEQ multiplex PCR; TCRdb keeps in-frame clones, though not all of them. The data contain approximately 60,000 clones, about 74% of them singletons. Specimen: PBMCs, collected after anti-PD-1 treatment. The receptors stem from a human donor with basal cell carcinoma.

The V call is TRBV5-1, the J call TRBJ1-2, with 8 bases fitting TRBD1. The CDR3 has 18 amino acids. CDR1 is SGHRS, CDR2 YFSETQ, per germline. V lost 1 base to trimming and J lost 2 bases; unmatched junction nucleotides: 13. CDR3 sequence (DNA): TGCGCCAGCAGCTTGTACTTGGGACAGGCTACCAAGAACTATGGCTACACCTTC. This translates into CASSLYLGQATKNYGYTF.

The rearrangement uses TRBV30 and TRBJ1-2, with D possibly matching TRBD1 (5 bases). CDR1 is GTSNPN, CDR2 SVGIG, per germline (reference sequence). V shed 0 bases and J shed 3 bases, with 11 bases lying between them. CDR3 length: 14 amino acids. The CDR3 region has the DNA TGTGCCTGGAGTGTACCAGGGAGATACTATGGCTACACCTTC. This translates into CAWSVPGRYYGYTF.

The rearrangement joins TRBV9 to TRBJ2-3; D not resolved. V gave up 1 base and J gave up 0 bases, with 9 bases separating them. This CDR3 is built from 15 residues. CDR1 is SGDLS and CDR2 is YYNGEE in the germline V gene. CDR3 DNA sequence: TGTGCCAGCAGCGTAAGGATGGTTAGCACAGATACGCAGTATTTT. Residues: CASSVRMVSTDTQYF. Based on the CDR3 plus reference TRBV9 and TRBJ2-3, the full variable domain is DSGVTQTPKHLITATGQRVTLRCSPRSGDLSVYWYQQSLDQGLQFLIQYYNGEERAKGNILERFSAQQFPDLHSELNLSSLELGDSALYFCASSVRMVSTDTQYFGPGTRLTVL.

V gene TRBV5-4 combines with J gene TRBJ2-1, with 8 nucleotides matching TRBD2. With 3 bases clipped from V and 4 bases from J, the junction kept 9 bases outside the gene matches. The CDR3 extends over 16 amino acids. The germline V gene has CDR1 SGHNT and CDR2 YYREEE (reference sequence). CDR3 nucleotide sequence: TGTGCCAGCAGCTCCCCCGGGGGGGCGAGTTACAATGAGCAGTTCTTC. Its translation is CASSSPGGASYNEQFF.

This clone was counted a few times. J is TRBJ2-3 and V is TRBV10-2; a weak D match, TRBD2 (5 bases). Germline V gene sequence: CDR1 WSHSY, CDR2 SAAADI. The CDR3 contains 14 residues. V lost 8 bases and J 1 base, leaving 13 bases between the germline ends. The CDR3 region is CASYLRTGTDTQYF. The CDR3 DNA is TGCGCCAGCTACTTGCGGACTGGCACAGATACGCAGTATTTT.

J is TRBJ2-1 and V is TRBV18; no reliable D call. Germline V CDR1 and CDR2: KGHSH, LQKENI. The CDR3 is made up of 15 amino acids. Trimming removed 4 bases from V and 0 bases from J, with 10 bases in between. CDR3 residues: CASSQDVSSYNEQFF. The CDR3 region has the DNA TGTGCCAGCTCACAAGATGTGAGCTCCTACAATGAGCAGTTCTTC.

Here the CDR3 DNA reads TGTGCCAGCAGCTTAGAGGCCGCGCCTAACTATGGCTACACCTTC. Translation: CASSLEAAPNYGYTF. This chain links TRBV7-2 with TRBJ1-2; D gene ambiguous. V gave up 1 base and J gave up 0 bases, with 9 bases separating them. Looked up from germline, CDR1 is SGHTA and CDR2 is FQGNSA. This CDR3 comprises 15 residues.

The J gene is TRBJ1-2, the V gene TRBV19; 10 nucleotides agree with TRBD1. V was clipped by 5 bases and J by 8 bases; unmatched bases: 11. The CDR3 has 15 residues. Germline V lookup: CDR1 LNHDA, CDR2 SQIVND (reference sequence). CDR3 DNA: TGTGCCAGTAGTCCCTGGGACAGGGGCTTCGAAGGCTACACCTTC. This encodes CASSPWDRGFEGYTF.

This sequence joins TRBV5-1 and TRBJ1-2; 7 bases are shared with TRBD1. CDR1 is SGHRS, CDR2 YFSETQ, per germline. The CDR3 is 15 residues long. V shed 1 base, J shed 8 bases, and the junction held 11 bases outside the gene matches. CDR3 in DNA: TGCGCCAGCAGCTTGACCGGGACAGCGTCTGGAGGCTACACCTTC. Residues: CASSLTGTASGGYTF.

The chain carries TRBV5-1 and TRBJ2-1; D is unresolved. CDR1 is SGHRS, CDR2 YFSETQ, per germline. This CDR3 has 13 residues. Trimming shortened V by 6 bases and J by 0 bases, and 7 bases separated the two germline ends. The DNA for the CDR3 is TGCGCCAGCACGGAAAGCTCCTACAATGAGCAGTTCTTC. This codes for CASTESSYNEQFF.

The rearrangement uses TRBV19 and TRBJ2-7; 10 nucleotides agree with TRBD1. Trimming cost V 5 bases and J 5 bases; bases outside gene matches: 9. This CDR3 region has 15 residues. Germline assignment: CDR1 LNHDA and CDR2 SQIVND (reference sequence). Written as DNA, the CDR3 is TGTGCCAGTAGTTTAACCGGGACAGGGGCCCACGAGCAGTACTTC. It encodes CASSLTGTGAHEQYF.

The V gene is TRBV10-2, the J gene TRBJ1-1; no definite D call. CDR3 length equals 14 residues. V lost 6 bases, J lost 1 base, and 12 bases lay in between. The germline V gene encodes CDR1 WSHSY and CDR2 SAAADI. CDR3 residues: CASRAMTANTEAFF. The CDR3 nucleotides read TGCGCCAGCAGGGCAATGACGGCGAACACTGAAGCTTTCTTT.

The chain carries TRBV7-2 and TRBJ2-5, with 9 bases that match TRBD2. The CDR3 loop spans 16 amino acids. V was pared by 1 base and J by 5 bases, with 8 bases of the junction left unmatched. Germline V CDR1 and CDR2: SGHTA, FQGNSA. The CDR3 DNA follows: TGTGCCAGCAGCTTAGTGCGGGGGGGCCTTTGGGAGACCCAGTACTTC. It encodes CASSLVRGGLWETQYF.